This T cell receptor beta chain emerged from a study of response to subunit inactivated influenza vaccine (dated by TCRdb to the late 2010s). General notes on the study: To follow how T cells responded to a trivalent subunit inactivated influenza vaccine, the researchers relied on deep quantitative profiling of the T cell receptor repertoire. What the work shows at the level of the full study, not this receptor alone: The authors proposed that each seasonal influenza vaccination may bring in only a limited number of new T cells.

A note on this clonotype: The target of this receptor is not known. A read error is likely, as this CDR3 ends without the conserved phenylalanine or tryptophan. Because the CDR3's place on the DNA is in doubt, the DNA is left out and the CDR3 is given as listed by TCRdb.

Library preparation employed RT-PCR. The sequencer listed for this sample is Illumina HiSeq 2500. Using fastp trimming at Q25 and MiXCR clonotype assembly, TCRdb reanalyzed the public sequencing data and kept in-frame beta chains. Rows matching on CDR3 protein sequence are summarized as one entry with the most common DNA and genes. The sample table contains fewer than 750,000 distinct CDR3 sequences; only one count was recorded for 13% to 15% of them. The ten largest clonotypes hold around 10% of the sample. Via the germline V gene (reference sequence), CDR1 is DFQATT and CDR2 SNEGSKA. The CDR3 totals 13 residues, both ends included.

Sequencing used PBMCs from blood, obtained about 11 days after vaccination. The chain joins TRBV20-1 to TRBJ2-7; the table's D call, TRBD2, has no DNA check behind it. This receptor was taken from a man aged 45-65 years who received an inactivated influenza vaccine. Donor details come from another sample of the same person, matched by shared clones. The CDR3 in this case is CSAYPGTSGSNTL.